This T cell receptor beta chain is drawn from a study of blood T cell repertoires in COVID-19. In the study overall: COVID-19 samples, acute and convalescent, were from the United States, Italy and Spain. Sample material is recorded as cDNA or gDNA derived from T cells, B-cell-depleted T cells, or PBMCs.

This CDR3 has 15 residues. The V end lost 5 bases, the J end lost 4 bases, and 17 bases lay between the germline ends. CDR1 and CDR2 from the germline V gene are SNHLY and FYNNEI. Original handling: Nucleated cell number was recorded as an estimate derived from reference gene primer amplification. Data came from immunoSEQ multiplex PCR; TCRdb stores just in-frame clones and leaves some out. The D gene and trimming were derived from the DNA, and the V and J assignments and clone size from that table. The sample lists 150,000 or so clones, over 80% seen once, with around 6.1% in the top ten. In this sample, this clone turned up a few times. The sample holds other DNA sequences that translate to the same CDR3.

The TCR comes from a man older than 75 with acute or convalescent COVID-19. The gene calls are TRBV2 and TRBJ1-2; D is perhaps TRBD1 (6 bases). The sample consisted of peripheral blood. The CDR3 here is CASSPGVGYPYGYTF. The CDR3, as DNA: TGTGCCAGCAGTCCAGGGGTCGGATACCCCTATGGCTACACCTTC.